This is a list of T cell receptor beta chains from one sample in a study of blood T cell repertoires in COVID-19. Sequenced by immunoSEQ multiplex PCR; TCRdb stores in-frame clones only, minus some. This table holds under 150,000 clones, more than 75% found once. The source material was peripheral blood. Receptors were obtained from a woman aged 40 to 49 with acute or convalescent COVID-19. Each CDR3 is given without its conserved first and last residue.

j_call v_call cdr3_aa
TRBJ1-2 TRBV9 ASSLTGLYGYT
TRBJ2-5 TRBV7-7 ASSLTSGRETQY
TRBJ2-7 TRBV4-3 ASSHGTTSSYEQY
TRBJ1-2 TRBV3-1/TRBV3-2 ASSQDGDILLYGYT
TRBJ2-3 TRBV30 AWSSGTSGGDTQY
TRBJ2-5 TRBV7-3 ASSLSGGAQETQY
TRBJ1-6 TRBV27 ASSLYPPGTSFVSSYNSPLH
TRBJ2-7 TRBV7-9 ASSFTGGVGYEQY
TRBJ2-7 TRBV6-6 ASGTEQY
TRBJ2-1 TRBV2 ASSDREDEQF
TRBJ2-1 TRBV7-9 ASSPGGNEQF
TRBJ1-1 TRBV19 ASRSQDRGTEAF
TRBJ1-2 TRBV3-1/TRBV3-2 ASSQSGGARDYGYT
TRBJ2-1 TRBV5-4 ASSSRTSGTYNEQF
TRBJ1-1 TRBV29-1 SGRQGMNTEAF
TRBJ2-1 TRBV7-3 ASSLLAGPPRYNEQF
TRBJ2-3 TRBV7-9 ASPFGYLTSTDTQY
TRBJ2-4 TRBV15 ATSRGGVTNIQY
TRBJ1-3 TRBV5-5 ASSLGPLAPENTIY
TRBJ2-3 TRBV18 ASSRLAGETAFTTDTQY
TRBJ2-7 TRBV3-1/TRBV3-2 ASSRTAIYEQY
TRBJ1-2 TRBV5-4 ASSGQASGYGYT